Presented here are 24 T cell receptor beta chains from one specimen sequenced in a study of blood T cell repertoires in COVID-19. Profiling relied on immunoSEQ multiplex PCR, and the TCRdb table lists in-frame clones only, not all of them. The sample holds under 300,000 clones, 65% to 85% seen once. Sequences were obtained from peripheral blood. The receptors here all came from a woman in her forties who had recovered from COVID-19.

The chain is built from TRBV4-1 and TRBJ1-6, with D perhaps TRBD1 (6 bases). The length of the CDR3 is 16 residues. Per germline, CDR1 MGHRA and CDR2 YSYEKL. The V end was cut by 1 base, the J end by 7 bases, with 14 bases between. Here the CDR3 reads CASSQVTGQLNSPLHF. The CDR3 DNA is TGCGCCAGCAGCCAAGTGACGGGACAACTAAATTCACCCCTCCACTTT.

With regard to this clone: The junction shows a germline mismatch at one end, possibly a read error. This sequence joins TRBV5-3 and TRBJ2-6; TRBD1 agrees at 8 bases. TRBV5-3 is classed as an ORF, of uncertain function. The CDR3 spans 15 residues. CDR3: CARRLTADRANVLTF. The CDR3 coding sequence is TGTGCCAGAAGGTTAACCGCGGACAGGGCGAACGTCCTGACTTTC.

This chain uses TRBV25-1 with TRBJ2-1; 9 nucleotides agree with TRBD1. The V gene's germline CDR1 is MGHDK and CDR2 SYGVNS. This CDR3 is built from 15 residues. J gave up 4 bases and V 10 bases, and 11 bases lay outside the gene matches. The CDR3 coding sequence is TGTGCCACGTCCCGGGACAGGGTCGTTTACAATGAGCAGTTCTTC. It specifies CATSRDRVVYNEQFF. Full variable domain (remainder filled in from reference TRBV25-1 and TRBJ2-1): EADIYQTPRYLVIGTGKKITLECSQTMGHDKMYWYQQDPGMELHLIHYSYGVNSTEKGDLSSESTVSRIRTEHFPLTLESARPSHTSQYLCATSRDRVVYNEQFFGPGTRLTVL.

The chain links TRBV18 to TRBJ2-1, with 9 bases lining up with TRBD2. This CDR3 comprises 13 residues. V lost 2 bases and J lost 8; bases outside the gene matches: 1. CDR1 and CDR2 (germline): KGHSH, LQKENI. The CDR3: CASSPRTSDEQFF. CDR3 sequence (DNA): TGTGCCAGCTCACCAAGGACTAGCGATGAGCAGTTCTTC.

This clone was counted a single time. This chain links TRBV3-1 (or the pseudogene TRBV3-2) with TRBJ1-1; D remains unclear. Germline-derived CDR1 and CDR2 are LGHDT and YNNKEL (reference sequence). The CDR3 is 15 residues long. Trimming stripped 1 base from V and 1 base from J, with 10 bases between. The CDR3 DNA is TGTGCCAGCAGCCAAGGGGCGGGCAGGAACACTGAAGCTTTCTTT. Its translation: CASSQGAGRNTEAFF.

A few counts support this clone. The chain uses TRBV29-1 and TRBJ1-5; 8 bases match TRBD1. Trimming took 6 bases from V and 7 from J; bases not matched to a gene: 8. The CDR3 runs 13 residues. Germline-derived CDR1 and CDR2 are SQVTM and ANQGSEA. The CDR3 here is CSVAQGAGQPQHF. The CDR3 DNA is TGCAGCGTCGCCCAGGGGGCTGGGCAGCCCCAGCATTTT.

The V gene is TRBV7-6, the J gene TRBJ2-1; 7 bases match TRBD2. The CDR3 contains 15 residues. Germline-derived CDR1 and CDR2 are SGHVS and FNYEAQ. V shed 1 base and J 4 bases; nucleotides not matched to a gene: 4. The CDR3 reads CASSLEVGGYNEQFF. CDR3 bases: TGTGCCAGCAGCTTAGAGGTGGGGGGGTACAATGAGCAGTTCTTC. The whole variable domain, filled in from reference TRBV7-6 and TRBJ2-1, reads GAGVSQSPRYKVTKRGQDVALRCDPISGHVSLYWYRQALGQGPEFLTYFNYEAQQDKSGLPNDRFSAERPEGSISTLTIQRTEQRDSAMYRCASSLEVGGYNEQFFGPGTRLTVL.

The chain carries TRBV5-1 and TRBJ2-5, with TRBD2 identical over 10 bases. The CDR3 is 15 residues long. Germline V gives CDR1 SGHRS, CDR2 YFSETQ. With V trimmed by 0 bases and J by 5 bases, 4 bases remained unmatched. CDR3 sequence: CASSLEGSGGETQYF. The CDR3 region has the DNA TGCGCCAGCAGCTTGGAAGGTAGCGGGGGGGAGACCCAGTACTTC.

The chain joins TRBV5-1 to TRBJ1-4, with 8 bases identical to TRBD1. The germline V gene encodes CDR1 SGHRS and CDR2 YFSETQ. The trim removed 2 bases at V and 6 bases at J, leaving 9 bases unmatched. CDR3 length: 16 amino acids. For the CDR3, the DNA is TGCGCCAGCAGCTTCAGTCAGGGGGCGCTGGATGAAAAACTGTTTTTT. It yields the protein CASSFSQGALDEKLFF.

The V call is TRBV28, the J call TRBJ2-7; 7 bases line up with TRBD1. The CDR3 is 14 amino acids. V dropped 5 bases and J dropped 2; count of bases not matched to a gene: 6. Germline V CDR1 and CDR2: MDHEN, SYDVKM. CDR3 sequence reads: CASSPGDSTYEQYF. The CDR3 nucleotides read TGTGCCAGCAGTCCCGGGGACAGTACCTACGAGCAGTACTTC.

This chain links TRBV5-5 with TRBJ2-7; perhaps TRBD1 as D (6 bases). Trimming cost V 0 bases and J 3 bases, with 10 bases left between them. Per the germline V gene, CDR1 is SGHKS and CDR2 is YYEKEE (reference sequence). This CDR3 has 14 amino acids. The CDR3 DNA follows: TGTGCCAGCAGCTTGGGGACAGCGATCTACGAGCAGTACTTC. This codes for CASSLGTAIYEQYF.

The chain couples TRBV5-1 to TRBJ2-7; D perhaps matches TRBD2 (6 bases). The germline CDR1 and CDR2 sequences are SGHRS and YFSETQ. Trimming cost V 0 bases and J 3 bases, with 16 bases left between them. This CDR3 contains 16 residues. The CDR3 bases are TGCGCCAGCAGCTTGGCCGGAGGGATTACACTCTACGAGCAGTACTTC. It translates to CASSLAGGITLYEQYF.

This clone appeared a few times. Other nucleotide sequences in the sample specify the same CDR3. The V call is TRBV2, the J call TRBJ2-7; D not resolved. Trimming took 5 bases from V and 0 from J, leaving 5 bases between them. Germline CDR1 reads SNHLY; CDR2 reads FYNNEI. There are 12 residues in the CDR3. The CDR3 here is CASSTSSYEQYF. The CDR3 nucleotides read TGTGCCAGCAGTACAAGCTCCTACGAGCAGTACTTC.

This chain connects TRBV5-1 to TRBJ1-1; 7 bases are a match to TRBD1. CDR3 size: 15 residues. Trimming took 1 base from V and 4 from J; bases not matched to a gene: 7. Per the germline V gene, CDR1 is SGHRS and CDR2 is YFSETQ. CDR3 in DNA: TGCGCCAGCAGCTTGTCGACAGGGTCGGTCACTGAAGCTTTCTTT. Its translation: CASSLSTGSVTEAFF. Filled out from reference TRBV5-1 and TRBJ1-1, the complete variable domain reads KAGVTQTPRYLIKTRGQQVTLSCSPISGHRSVSWYQQTPGQGLQFLFEYFSETQRNKGNFPGRFSGRQFSNSRSEMNVSTLELGDSALYLCASSLSTGSVTEAFFGQGTRLTVV.

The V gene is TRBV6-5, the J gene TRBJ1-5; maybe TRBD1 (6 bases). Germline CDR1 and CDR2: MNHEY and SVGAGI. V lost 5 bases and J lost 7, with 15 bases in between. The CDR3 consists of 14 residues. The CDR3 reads CASSPRTVDQPQHF. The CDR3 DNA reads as TGTGCCAGCAGTCCACGGACAGTCGACCAGCCCCAGCATTTT.

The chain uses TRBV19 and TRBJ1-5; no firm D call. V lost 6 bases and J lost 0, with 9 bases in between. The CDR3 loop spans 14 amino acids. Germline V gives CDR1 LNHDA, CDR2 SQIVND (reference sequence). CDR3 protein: CASRLRSSNQPQHF. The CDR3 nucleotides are TGTGCCAGTAGATTGAGGAGTAGCAATCAGCCCCAGCATTTT.

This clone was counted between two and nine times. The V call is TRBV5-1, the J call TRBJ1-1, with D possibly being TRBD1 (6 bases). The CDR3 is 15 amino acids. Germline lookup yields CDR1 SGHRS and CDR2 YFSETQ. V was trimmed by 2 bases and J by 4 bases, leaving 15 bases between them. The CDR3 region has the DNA TGCGCCAGCAGCTTAACAGCAGGGGTAGGCACTGAAGCTTTCTTT. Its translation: CASSLTAGVGTEAFF.

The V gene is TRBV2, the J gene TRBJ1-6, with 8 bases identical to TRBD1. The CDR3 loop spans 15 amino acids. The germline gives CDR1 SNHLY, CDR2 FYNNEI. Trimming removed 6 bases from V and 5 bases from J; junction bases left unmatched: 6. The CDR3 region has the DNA TGTGCCAGCAGATCCCGGGACAGGCATAATTCACCCCTCCACTTT. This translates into CASRSRDRHNSPLHF.

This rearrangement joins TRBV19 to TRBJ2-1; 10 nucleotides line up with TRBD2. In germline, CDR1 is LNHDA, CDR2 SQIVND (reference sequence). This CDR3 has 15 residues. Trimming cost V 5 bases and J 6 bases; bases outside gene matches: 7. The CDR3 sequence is CASSFSGGVFNEQFF. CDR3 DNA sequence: TGTGCCAGTAGTTTCAGCGGGGGGGTATTCAATGAGCAGTTCTTC.

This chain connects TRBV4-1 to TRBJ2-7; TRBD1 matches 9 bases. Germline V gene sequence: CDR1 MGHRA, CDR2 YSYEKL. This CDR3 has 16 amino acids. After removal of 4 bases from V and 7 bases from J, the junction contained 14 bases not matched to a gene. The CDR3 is CASSRSPGQGLREQYF. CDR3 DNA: TGCGCCAGCAGCCGGTCTCCGGGACAGGGACTTCGGGAGCAGTACTTC.

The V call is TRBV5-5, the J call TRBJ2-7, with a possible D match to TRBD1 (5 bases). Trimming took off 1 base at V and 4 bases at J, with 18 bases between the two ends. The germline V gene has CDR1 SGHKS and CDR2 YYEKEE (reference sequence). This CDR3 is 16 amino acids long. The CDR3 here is CASSLTGLDDSYEQYF. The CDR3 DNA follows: TGTGCCAGCAGCTTGACGGGTTTAGACGACAGTTACGAGCAGTACTTC.

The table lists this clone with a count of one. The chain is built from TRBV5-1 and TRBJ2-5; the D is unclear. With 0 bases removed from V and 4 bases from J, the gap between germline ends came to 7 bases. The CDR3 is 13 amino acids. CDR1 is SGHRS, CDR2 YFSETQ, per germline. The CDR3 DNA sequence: TGCGCCAGCAGCTTGGCTCTAAGAGAGACCCAGTACTTC. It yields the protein CASSLALRETQYF.

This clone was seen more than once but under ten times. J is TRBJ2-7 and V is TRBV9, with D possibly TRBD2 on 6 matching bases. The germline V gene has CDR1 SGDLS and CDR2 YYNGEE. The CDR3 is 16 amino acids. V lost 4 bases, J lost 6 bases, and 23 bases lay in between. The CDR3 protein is CASSLTPGDSGGEQYF. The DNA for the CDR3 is TGTGCCAGCAGCCTTACCCCCGGGGACTCCGGCGGCGAGCAGTACTTC.

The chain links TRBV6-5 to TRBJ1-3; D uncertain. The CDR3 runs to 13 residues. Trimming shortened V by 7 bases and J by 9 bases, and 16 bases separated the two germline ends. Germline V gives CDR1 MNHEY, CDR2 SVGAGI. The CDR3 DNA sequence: TGTGCCAGCAACGTAAGCCCCCGGGGCACCATATATTTT. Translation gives CASNVSPRGTIYF.